Below, 19 T cell receptor beta chains from the same sample are listed, as sequenced in a study of Ad26.COV2.S vaccination and SARS-CoV-2 variants. Generated by immunoSEQ multiplex PCR, the TCRdb table keeps only in-frame clones and is missing some. The sample has about 350,000 clones, about 91% seen once. The specimen comprised peripheral blood, sampled after recovery from COVID-19. These receptor sequences come from a human donor who had recovered from COVID-19.

This chain links TRBV12-2 with TRBJ1-1; the table assigns TRBD1, which was not confirmed against the DNA. TRBV12-2 is marked as a pseudogene. The CDR3 extends over 19 amino acids. The CDR3 DNA reads as TGTGCAAGTCGCTTAGCAGTGCCAGGACAGGTACACTTGAACACTGAAGCTTTCTTT. Translated, it gives CASRLAVPGQVHLNTEAFF.

The chain combines TRBV7-2 with TRBJ1-1; D unresolved. The germline gives CDR1 SGHTA, CDR2 FQGNSA. The ends were cut back, 2 bases at V and 2 bases at J, with 6 bases in the middle. The CDR3 length is 13 residues. The DNA for the CDR3 is TGTGCCAGCAGCTTACGGTCTAACACTGAAGCTTTCTTT. Translating gives CASSLRSNTEAFF. The full variable domain, its missing parts supplied by reference TRBV7-2 and TRBJ1-1, is GAGVSQSPSNKVTEKGKDVELRCDPISGHTALYWYRQSLGQGLEFLIYFQGNSAPDKSGLPSDRFSAERTGGSVSTLTIQRTQQEDSAVYLCASSLRSNTEAFFGQGTRLTVV.

This chain uses TRBV6-5 with TRBJ2-5, with a possible D match to TRBD1 (6 bases). CDR1 is MNHEY and CDR2 is SVGAGI in the germline V gene. This CDR3 comprises 15 residues. Deletions cut 7 bases from V and 2 bases from J, with 17 bases between. The CDR3 region has the DNA TGTGCCAGCATGGGTGCGGGCAGGGGACAAGAGACCCAGTACTTC. This sequence encodes CASMGAGRGQETQYF.

This clone is a singleton in its sample. The chain is built from TRBV7-2 and TRBJ2-7; 12 positions match TRBD1. CDR1 and CDR2 (germline): SGHTA, FQGNSA. V lost 5 bases and J lost 5; bases outside the gene matches: 7. CDR3 length equals 15 residues. This chain's CDR3 is CASSIGTGGFDEQYF. The DNA of the CDR3 is TGTGCCAGCAGCATCGGGACAGGGGGCTTCGACGAGCAGTACTTC.

This CDR3 is CASTGTANTEAFF. Here the CDR3 DNA reads TGTGCCAGCACCGGGACAGCGAACACTGAAGCTTTCTTT. The J gene is TRBJ1-1, the V gene TRBV6-5; 7 bases are shared with TRBD1. CDR3 size: 13 residues. Germline assignment: CDR1 MNHEY and CDR2 SVGAGI. V lost 7 bases and J lost 1; bases outside the gene matches: 3.

The chain uses TRBV6-6 and TRBJ2-1, with 10 bases aligning to TRBD2. The CDR3 runs 22 residues. The germline V gene encodes CDR1 MNHNY and CDR2 SVGAGI (reference sequence). With 6 bases clipped from V and 0 bases from J, the junction kept 23 bases outside the gene matches. The CDR3 region has the DNA TGTGCCAGCAGCTCTACTCCCCCTGGGCTAGCGGGGGACCTGAGCTCCTACAATGAGCAGTTCTTC. As protein: CASSSTPPGLAGDLSSYNEQFF.

The chain carries TRBV6-1 and TRBJ1-2; D gene uncertain. This CDR3 contains 12 residues. Trimming pared 3 bases from V and 5 bases from J, leaving 7 bases between. Germline V gene sequence: CDR1 MNHNS, CDR2 SASEGT. The CDR3: CASSDLLYGYTF. The CDR3 DNA reads as TGTGCCAGCAGTGACCTGTTGTATGGCTACACCTTC.

The rearrangement joins TRBV19 to TRBJ2-7, with 7 bases lining up with TRBD1. CDR1 and CDR2 (germline): LNHDA, SQIVND (reference sequence). The CDR3 runs to 14 residues. The V segment lost 3 bases and the J segment 2 bases; nucleotides outside the gene matches: 4. The DNA of the CDR3 is TGTGCCAGTAGTATCTGGGGACAGCCCTACGAGCAGTACTTC. It codes for CASSIWGQPYEQYF. Based on the CDR3 plus reference TRBV19 and TRBJ2-7, the full variable domain is DGGITQSPKYLFRKEGQNVTLSCEQNLNHDAMYWYRQDPGQGLRLIYYSQIVNDFQKGDIAEGYSVSREKKESFPLTVTSAQKNPTAFYLCASSIWGQPYEQYFGPGTRLTVT.

The chain links TRBV5-1 to TRBJ1-2, with a possible D match to TRBD1 (6 bases). The V gene's germline CDR1 is SGHRS and CDR2 YFSETQ. The CDR3 sequence is 14 residues long. V lost 4 bases, J lost 6 bases, and 16 bases lay in between. CDR3 sequence (DNA): TGCGCCAGCAGCGTGCAACAGGGTGAGGATGGCTACACCTTC. It specifies CASSVQQGEDGYTF. The full variable domain, completed using reference TRBV5-1 and TRBJ1-2, is KAGVTQTPRYLIKTRGQQVTLSCSPISGHRSVSWYQQTPGQGLQFLFEYFSETQRNKGNFPGRFSGRQFSNSRSEMNVSTLELGDSALYLCASSVQQGEDGYTFGSGTRLTVV.

The genes are TRBV20-1 and TRBJ1-1; no clear D gene. V lost 6 bases and J lost 3, with 8 bases in between. The CDR3 is 11 amino acids. CDR1 is DFQATT, CDR2 SNEGSKA, per germline (reference sequence). For the CDR3, the DNA is TGCAGTGCGACGGAGGACACTGAAGCTTTCTTT. The encoded protein is CSATEDTEAFF.

This clone was picked up a small number of times. In nucleotides, the CDR3 is TGTGCCAGCAAGAATTCCGGCAATCAGCCCCAGCATTTT. Its translation is CASKNSGNQPQHF. The chain has TRBV2 and TRBJ1-5; D remains ambiguous. Germline assignment: CDR1 SNHLY and CDR2 FYNNEI. The CDR3 has 13 amino acids. V was clipped by 7 bases and J by 2 bases, with 9 bases between them.

The chain couples TRBV6-5 to TRBJ1-1, with TRBD1 matching 7 bases. From germline, CDR1 is MNHEY and CDR2 SVGAGI. V was pared by 2 bases and J by 5 bases, with 8 bases of the junction left unmatched. The length of the CDR3 is 15 residues. The CDR3: CASSYDHRGVTEAFF. The DNA for the CDR3 is TGTGCCAGCAGTTACGATCACAGGGGCGTTACTGAAGCTTTCTTT.

This clone was counted only a few times. The sample has other DNA sequences that encode this CDR3 too. V usage is TRBV5-1 and J usage is TRBJ1-4; D remains ambiguous. V dropped 0 bases and J dropped 7 bases, with 13 bases sitting between them. This CDR3 has 15 amino acids. Germline-derived CDR1 and CDR2 are SGHRS and YFSETQ. This CDR3 reads CASSLVGQRGEKLFF. The CDR3 DNA is TGCGCCAGCAGCTTGGTAGGGCAGCGGGGTGAAAAACTGTTTTTT. Full variable domain (outside the CDR3, taken from reference TRBV5-1 and TRBJ1-4): KAGVTQTPRYLIKTRGQQVTLSCSPISGHRSVSWYQQTPGQGLQFLFEYFSETQRNKGNFPGRFSGRQFSNSRSEMNVSTLELGDSALYLCASSLVGQRGEKLFFGSGTQLSVL.

The chain uses TRBV9 and TRBJ2-6; D is possibly TRBD2 (5 bases). With 0 bases removed from V and 0 bases from J, the gap between germline ends came to 7 bases. Germline V gives CDR1 SGDLS, CDR2 YYNGEE. CDR3 length equals 16 residues. Here the CDR3 reads CASSVVARSGANVLTF. The CDR3 DNA reads TGTGCCAGCAGCGTAGTAGCGCGCTCTGGGGCCAACGTCCTGACTTTC.

This clone is a singleton in its sample. This chain links TRBV29-1 with TRBJ2-5, with 8 bases matching TRBD2. Germline V gene lookup returns CDR1 SQVTM and CDR2 ANQGSEA. The length of the CDR3 is 15 residues. V was pared by 0 bases and J by 5 bases, with 8 bases of the junction left unmatched. The CDR3 here is CSVEDGLAGTETQYF. The CDR3, as DNA: TGCAGCGTTGAAGATGGGTTAGCGGGGACCGAGACCCAGTACTTC.

J is TRBJ1-4 and V is TRBV18, with D tentatively TRBD1 (6 bases). The CDR3 totals 16 residues. The germline CDR1 and CDR2 sequences are KGHSH and LQKENI. V gave up 6 bases and J gave up 0 bases, with 14 bases separating them. In DNA, the CDR3 is TGTGCCAGCTCCCTGGACAGCTTTGCAACTAATGAAAAACTGTTTTTT. Translating it yields CASSLDSFATNEKLFF.

The J gene is TRBJ1-2, the V gene TRBV12-5; 9 nucleotides align to TRBD1. J was trimmed by 3 bases and V by 7 bases; bases with no gene match: 21. CDR1 is LGHNT, CDR2 FRNRAP, per germline. This CDR3 has 19 amino acids. This CDR3 is CASVVAGTGYKVRDYGYTF. The CDR3 DNA reads TGTGCTAGTGTAGTCGCCGGGACAGGGTATAAGGTTCGGGACTATGGCTACACCTTC. The entire variable domain, with the rest obtained from reference TRBV12-5 and TRBJ1-2, is as follows: DARVTQTPRHKVTEMGQEVTMRCQPILGHNTVFWYRQTMMQGLELLAYFRNRAPLDDSGMPKDRFSAEMPDATLATLKIQPSEPRDSAVYFCASVVAGTGYKVRDYGYTFGSGTRLTVV.

The chain has TRBV2 and TRBJ2-1; 10 bases line up with TRBD2. The germline V gene encodes CDR1 SNHLY and CDR2 FYNNEI. This CDR3 is built from 16 residues. The V segment lost 4 bases and the J segment 0 bases; nucleotides outside the gene matches: 3. CDR3 in DNA: TGTGCCAGCAGTGGGGGACTAGCGCGCTCCTACAATGAGCAGTTCTTC. Amino acid sequence: CASSGGLARSYNEQFF.

The chain uses TRBV2 and TRBJ2-2; 7 bases align to TRBD2. This CDR3 is built from 15 residues. Germline V gene lookup returns CDR1 SNHLY and CDR2 FYNNEI. V dropped 5 bases and J dropped 6; count of bases not matched to a gene: 9. CDR3 sequence: CASSTGLVRSGELFF. The CDR3 DNA reads TGTGCCAGCAGTACCGGACTAGTTCGGTCCGGGGAGCTGTTTTTT.